This TCR beta chain came from a study of Tregs in tolerant kidney transplant recipients. The study, taken as a whole, reports: Findings come from small patient numbers and require larger validation. For some patients, primers changed over time, blocking nucleotide-level comparison.

About this clone: Its antigen is still unknown. The read ends 3 residues before the CDR3 terminus; that terminus is restored from the germline J gene.

The CDR3 covers 12 residues. With 0 bases removed from V and 8 bases from J, the gap between germline ends came to 4 bases. CDR1 and CDR2 (germline): SGHAT, FQNNGV. Mixed chimerism was transient after nonmyeloablative marrow transplants from related graft donors. CD4+CD25+CD127- Tregs, CD4+CD25- non-Tregs, CD4 and CD8 cells were sorted. Sequencing used immunoSEQ multiplex PCR; TCRdb keeps in-frame clones, though not all of them. In all, the sample yields about 11,000 clones. This TCR was recovered from a human patient who received a combined kidney and bone marrow transplant. Some T cells may be provided by the graft donor. The chain has TRBV11-2 and TRBJ1-4, with D unclear. The sample here was CD8+ T cells from blood (PBMCs), taken 24 months after the transplant. The covered CDR3 bases are TGTGCCAGCAGCTTAGACGGGGAAAAA. It is translated as CASSLDGEK. In full, the CDR3 is CASSLDGEKLFF. Full variable domain (rest looked up from reference TRBV11-2 and TRBJ1-4): EAGVAQSPRYKIIEKRQSVAFWCNPISGHATLYWYQQILGQGPKLLIQFQNNGVVDDSQLPKDRFSAERLKGVDSTLKIQPAKLEDSAVYLCASSLDGEKLFFGSGTQLSVL.